Each of the 21 T cell receptor beta chains below was sequenced from the same sample in a study of blood T cells in healthy people across ages (dated by TCRdb to between 2015 and 2017). Library creation used 5' RACE. The instrument was an Illumina HiSeq 2500. A second PCR of about 7 to 12 cycles was run with a J-beta primer mix and a sample-barcoded 5' primer. TCRdb trimmed public reads at Q25 via fastp, called clones via MiXCR and kept in-frame beta chains. Identical CDR3 protein sequences are pooled into one entry, listed with their most common genes and DNA. Within this sample are around 690,000 distinct CDR3 sequences, with approximately 50% of them counted one time only. The ten top clones hold approximately 40% of the sample. Source material: blood. The receptors come from a man between 60 and 75 years old in good health.

The V gene is TRBV5-1, the J gene TRBJ2-3; the D gene could be TRBD1 or TRBD2 (6 bases each). The CDR3 consists of 15 residues. Germline lookup yields CDR1 SGHRS and CDR2 YFSETQ. Trimming removed 4 bases at V and 4 bases at J, with 16 bases between. The CDR3, as DNA: TGCGCCAGCAGCGGAGGGACACAGGTCGCAGATACGCAGTATTTT. Its translation: CASSGGTQVADTQYF. The entire variable domain, with the rest obtained from reference TRBV5-1 and TRBJ2-3, is as follows: KAGVTQTPRYLIKTRGQQVTLSCSPISGHRSVSWYQQTPGQGLQFLFEYFSETQRNKGNFPGRFSGRQFSNSRSEMNVSTLELGDSALYLCASSGGTQVADTQYFGPGTRLTVL.

In its sample, this clonotype was seen once. The gene calls are TRBV11-2 and TRBJ2-3, with D unresolved. V lost 2 bases and J lost 5, with 8 bases in between. This CDR3 is 13 amino acids long. Looked up from germline, CDR1 is SGHAT and CDR2 is FQNNGV. Here the CDR3 reads CASSLSLGDTQYF. The CDR3 DNA follows: TGTGCCAGCAGCTTATCGCTGGGAGATACGCAGTATTTT.

The rearrangement uses TRBV29-1 and TRBJ1-2; D is possibly TRBD1 (5 bases). Per the germline V gene, CDR1 is SQVTM and CDR2 is ANQGSEA. The CDR3 length is 16 residues. Between the trimmed V and J ends, which lost 4 bases and 8 bases, there was a span of 26 bases. CDR3 coding DNA: TGCAGCGTTGCCCCGGGCCCCGGGACCCTGCTAACGGGCTACACCTTC. Translated: CSVAPGPGTLLTGYTF.

This clonotype was found a few times. The J gene is TRBJ2-5, the V gene TRBV2; the D is unclear. Between the trimmed V and J ends, which lost 6 bases and 1 base, there was a span of 12 bases. This CDR3 has 14 amino acids. Germline CDR1 reads SNHLY; CDR2 reads FYNNEI. This CDR3 reads CASSDPWGQETQYF. Written as DNA, the CDR3 is TGTGCCAGCAGCGACCCTTGGGGCCAAGAGACCCAGTACTTC.

The table lists this clonotype with a count of one. The V gene is TRBV5-6, the J gene TRBJ2-3; 12 bases agree with TRBD1. Trimming removed 4 bases from V and 6 bases from J; junction bases left unmatched: 18. Germline-derived CDR1 and CDR2 are SGHDT and YYEEEE. This CDR3 is built from 19 residues. CDR3 in amino acids: CASSRLAPPGTGGMDTQYF. The CDR3 DNA is TGTGCCAGCAGCCGGCTGGCCCCACCCGGGACAGGGGGCATGGATACGCAGTATTTT.

The CDR3 loop is CAISSQFGRGADNEQFF. CDR3 nucleotide sequence: TGTGCCATCAGTTCCCAATTCGGGCGGGGGGCCGACAATGAGCAGTTCTTC. V usage is TRBV10-3 and J usage is TRBJ2-1, with 8 bases identical to TRBD2. The CDR3 is 17 residues long. V shed 5 bases and J 5 bases; nucleotides not matched to a gene: 14. In germline, CDR1 is ENHRY, CDR2 SYGVKD.

The chain links TRBV4-2 to TRBJ1-5, with D possibly matching TRBD1 (5 bases). This CDR3 region has 14 residues. CDR1 and CDR2 from the germline V gene are LGHNA and YNFKEQ. V was pared by 0 bases and J by 4 bases, with 7 bases between. CDR3 loop: CASSQDAGNQPQHF. The CDR3 DNA is TGTGCCAGCAGCCAAGATGCAGGGAATCAGCCCCAGCATTTT.

This clonotype has just a few counts. One end of the junction fails to match germline, which may point to a read error. J is TRBJ1-1 and V is TRBV3-1; D may be TRBD1 (6 bases). The CDR3 runs 15 residues. Germline V gives CDR1 LGHDT, CDR2 YNNKEL (reference sequence). The chain's CDR3 is CASSPQYREGTEAFF. CDR3 nucleotides: TGTGCCAGCAGCCCACAGTACAGGGAGGGCACTGAGGCTTTCTTT.

The chain recombines TRBV3-1 with TRBJ2-7; D is possibly TRBD2 (5 bases). The CDR3 extends over 15 amino acids. The germline gives CDR1 LGHDT, CDR2 YNNKEL (reference sequence). With 1 base removed from V and 1 base from J, the gap between germline ends came to 11 bases. CDR3 DNA: TGTGCCAGCAGCCAAGGATGGGAGTCTTCCTACGAGCAGTACTTC. The encoded protein is CASSQGWESSYEQYF.

This chain connects TRBV20-1 to TRBJ1-2; D is uncertain. The CDR3 length is 14 residues. V was shortened by 0 bases and J by 0 bases, with 8 bases between the two germline ends. The germline V gene encodes CDR1 DFQATT and CDR2 SNEGSKA (reference sequence). CDR3 coding DNA: TGCAGTGCTAGAGATGTACTAGCTAACTATGGCTACACCTTC. Translation gives CSARDVLANYGYTF.

The chain joins TRBV24-1 to TRBJ2-5, with D uncertain. CDR1 is KGHDR, CDR2 SFDVKD, per germline. V was pared by 3 bases and J by 8 bases, with 12 bases between. This CDR3 spans 13 amino acids. The chain's CDR3 is CATSDTALGTQYF. CDR3 DNA sequence: TGTGCCACCAGTGATACGGCTCTGGGCACCCAGTACTTC.

This chain links TRBV6-2 or TRBV6-3 with TRBJ1-1, with no clear D. There are 14 residues in the CDR3. CDR1 is MNHEY and CDR2 is SVGEGT in the germline V gene. The V and J ends lost 6 bases and 1 base respectively, with 12 bases between them. The CDR3 region is CASSHRTANTEAFF. In DNA, the CDR3 is TGTGCCAGCAGCCATAGGACGGCGAACACTGAAGCTTTCTTT.

This clonotype was detected once. V and J are TRBV19 and TRBJ2-1, with 7 bases matching TRBD1. J gave up 0 bases and V 5 bases, and 4 bases lay outside the gene matches. The CDR3 consists of 15 residues. Germline assignment: CDR1 LNHDA and CDR2 SQIVND (reference sequence). The CDR3, as DNA: TGTGCCAGTAGTTCGGGACAGCTCTCCTACAATGAGCAGTTCTTC. Its translation: CASSSGQLSYNEQFF. The whole variable domain, remainder taken from reference TRBV19 and TRBJ2-1, is DGGITQSPKYLFRKEGQNVTLSCEQNLNHDAMYWYRQDPGQGLRLIYYSQIVNDFQKGDIAEGYSVSREKKESFPLTVTSAQKNPTAFYLCASSSGQLSYNEQFFGPGTRLTVL.

CDR3 in DNA: TGCAGTGCTAGAGATCCGCTAGCGGGGGACTACGAGCAGTACTTC. As protein: CSARDPLAGDYEQYF. This sequence joins TRBV20-1 and TRBJ2-7; TRBD2 matches at 10 bases. V was pared by 0 bases and J by 3 bases, with 5 bases of the junction left unmatched. Germline CDR1 DFQATT, CDR2 SNEGSKA (reference sequence). This CDR3 comprises 15 residues.

The V gene is TRBV10-3, the J gene TRBJ1-4; no reliable D call. Looked up from germline, CDR1 is ENHRY and CDR2 is SYGVKD. V lost 11 bases, J lost 8 bases, and 12 bases lay in between. This CDR3 has 11 residues. CDR3 amino acids: CAAGPEEKLFF. As DNA, the CDR3 is TGTGCCGCGGGCCCGGAGGAAAAACTGTTTTTT.

The chain combines TRBV10-3 with TRBJ1-2; TRBD1 might be the D (6 bases). The CDR3 totals 13 residues. Germline V gene data show CDR1 as ENHRY and CDR2 as SYGVKD. V was shortened by 4 bases and J by 8 bases, with 14 bases between the two germline ends. As DNA, the CDR3 is TGTGCCATCAGTGTGATCCGGACAGACGGCTACACCTTC. Translating it yields CAISVIRTDGYTF.

The J gene is TRBJ2-1, the V gene TRBV15, with D unclear. In germline, CDR1 is LNHNV, CDR2 YYDKDF (reference sequence). This CDR3 is built from 12 residues. V lost 1 base, J lost 9 bases, and 7 bases lay in between. The CDR3, as DNA: TGTGCCACCAGCAGAGTTCCCGGTGAGCAGTTCTTC. Amino acids: CATSRVPGEQFF.

J is TRBJ2-6 and V is TRBV19; D is ambiguous. V was pared by 3 bases and J by 9 bases, with 9 bases between. Germline values: CDR1 LNHDA, CDR2 SQIVND (reference sequence). This CDR3 spans 13 amino acids. The CDR3, as DNA: TGTGCCAGTAGTATTTTAGGTGTCAACGTCCTGACTTTC. Translation gives CASSILGVNVLTF.

This sequence joins TRBV20-1 and TRBJ1-1, with D possibly matching TRBD1 (5 bases). Germline V gene data show CDR1 as DFQATT and CDR2 as SNEGSKA (reference sequence). With 2 bases removed from V and 2 bases from J, the gap between germline ends came to 15 bases. CDR3 length equals 15 residues. The CDR3 nucleotides are TGCAGTGCTAGACCAGGGAATTTGAGAAACACTGAAGCTTTCTTT. Translated: CSARPGNLRNTEAFF.

The gene calls are TRBV12-5 and TRBJ2-2, with D uncertain. The CDR3 totals 15 residues. The V end was cut by 5 bases, the J end by 4 bases, with 14 bases between. Germline V lookup: CDR1 LGHNT, CDR2 FRNRAP. The CDR3 sequence is CASGLNDILTGELFF. DNA for the CDR3: TGTGCTAGTGGTCTAAACGACATCCTCACCGGGGAGCTGTTTTTT.

This clonotype occurred a few times. The CDR3 coding sequence is TGTGCCAGCCGGAGGGGTTACACAGATACGCAGTATTTT. Protein sequence: CASRRGYTDTQYF. The chain uses TRBV6-5 and TRBJ2-3; D is perhaps TRBD2 (6 bases). With 8 bases removed from V and 2 bases from J, the gap between germline ends came to 11 bases. Germline lookup yields CDR1 MNHEY and CDR2 SVGAGI. This CDR3 has 13 amino acids.